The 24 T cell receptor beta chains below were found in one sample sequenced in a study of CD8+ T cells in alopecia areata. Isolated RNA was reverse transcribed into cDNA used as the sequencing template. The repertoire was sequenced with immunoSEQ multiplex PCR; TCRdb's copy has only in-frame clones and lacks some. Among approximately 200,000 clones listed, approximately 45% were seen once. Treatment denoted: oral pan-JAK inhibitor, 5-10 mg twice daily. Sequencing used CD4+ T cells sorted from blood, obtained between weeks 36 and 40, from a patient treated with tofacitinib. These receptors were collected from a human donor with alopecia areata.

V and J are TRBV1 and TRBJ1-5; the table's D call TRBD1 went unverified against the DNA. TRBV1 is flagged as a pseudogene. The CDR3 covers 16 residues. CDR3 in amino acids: CTSSQYFWALNQPQHF. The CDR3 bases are TGCACCAGCAGCCAATACTTTTGGGCCCTCAATCAGCCCCAGCATTTT.

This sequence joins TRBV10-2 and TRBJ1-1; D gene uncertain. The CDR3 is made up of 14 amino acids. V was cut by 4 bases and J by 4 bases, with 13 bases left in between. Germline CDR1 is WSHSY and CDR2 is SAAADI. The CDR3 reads CASSGPSGSTEAFF. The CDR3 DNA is TGCGCCAGCAGTGGGCCTTCGGGGAGCACTGAAGCTTTCTTT.

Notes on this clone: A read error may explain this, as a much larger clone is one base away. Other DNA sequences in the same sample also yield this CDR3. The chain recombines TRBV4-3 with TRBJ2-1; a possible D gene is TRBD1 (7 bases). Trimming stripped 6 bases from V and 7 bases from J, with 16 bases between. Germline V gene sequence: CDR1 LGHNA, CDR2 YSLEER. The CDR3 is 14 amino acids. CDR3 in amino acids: CASSRETGINEQFF. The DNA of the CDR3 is TGCGCCAGCAGTCGGGAGACAGGGATAAATGAGCAGTTCTTC.

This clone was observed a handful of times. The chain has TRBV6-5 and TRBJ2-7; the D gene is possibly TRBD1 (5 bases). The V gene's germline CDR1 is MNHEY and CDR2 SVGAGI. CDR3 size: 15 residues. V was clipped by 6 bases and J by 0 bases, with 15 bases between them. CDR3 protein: CASSSPDKGSYEQYF. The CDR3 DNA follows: TGTGCCAGCAGCTCCCCGGACAAAGGCTCCTACGAGCAGTACTTC.

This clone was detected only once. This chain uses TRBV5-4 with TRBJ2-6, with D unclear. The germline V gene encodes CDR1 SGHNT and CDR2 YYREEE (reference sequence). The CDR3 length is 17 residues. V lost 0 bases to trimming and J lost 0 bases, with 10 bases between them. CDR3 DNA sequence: TGTGCCAGCAGCTTGGAATGGCCGCCCTCTGGGGCCAACGTCCTGACTTTC. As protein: CASSLEWPPSGANVLTF.

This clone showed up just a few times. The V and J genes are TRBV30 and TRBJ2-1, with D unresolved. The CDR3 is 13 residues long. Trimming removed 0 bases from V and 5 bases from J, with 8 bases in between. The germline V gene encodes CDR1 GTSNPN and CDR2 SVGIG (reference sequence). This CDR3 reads CAWSVGGNNEQFF. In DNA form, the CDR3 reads TGTGCCTGGAGTGTAGGTGGTAACAATGAGCAGTTCTTC.

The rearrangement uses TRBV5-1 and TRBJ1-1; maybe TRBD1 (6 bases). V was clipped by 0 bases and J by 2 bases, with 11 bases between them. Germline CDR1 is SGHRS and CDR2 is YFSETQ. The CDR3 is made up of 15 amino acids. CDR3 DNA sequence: TGCGCCAGCAGCTTGGGAATGACAGGAAACACTGAAGCTTTCTTT. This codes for CASSLGMTGNTEAFF.

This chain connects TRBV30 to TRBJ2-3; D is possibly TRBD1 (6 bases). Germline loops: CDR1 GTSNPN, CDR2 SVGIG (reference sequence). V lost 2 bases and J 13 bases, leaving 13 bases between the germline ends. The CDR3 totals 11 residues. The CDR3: CAWSTNREEYF. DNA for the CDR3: TGTGCCTGGAGTACAAACAGGGAAGAGTATTTT.

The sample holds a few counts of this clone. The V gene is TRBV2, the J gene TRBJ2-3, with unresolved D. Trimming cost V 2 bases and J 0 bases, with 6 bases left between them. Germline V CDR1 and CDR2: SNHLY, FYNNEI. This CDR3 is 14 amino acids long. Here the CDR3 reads CASSETTSTDTQYF. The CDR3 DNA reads TGTGCCAGCAGTGAAACTACTAGCACAGATACGCAGTATTTT.

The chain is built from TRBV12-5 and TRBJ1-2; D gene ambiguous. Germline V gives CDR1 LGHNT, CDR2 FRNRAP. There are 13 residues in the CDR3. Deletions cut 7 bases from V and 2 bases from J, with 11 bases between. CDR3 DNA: TGTGCTAGTGCCCTGGACGGAAACTATGGCTACACCTTC. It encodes CASALDGNYGYTF.

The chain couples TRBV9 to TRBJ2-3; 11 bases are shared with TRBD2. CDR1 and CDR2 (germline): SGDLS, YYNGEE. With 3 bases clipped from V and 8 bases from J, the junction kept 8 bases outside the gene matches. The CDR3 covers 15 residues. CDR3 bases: TGTGCCAGCAGCGGACCCGGGACTAGCGGCGGTACGCAGTATTTT. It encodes CASSGPGTSGGTQYF.

CDR3 DNA sequence: TGTGCCAGCAGCTTACTCCGGAGGACGGACGAAGCTTTCTTT. Translation: CASSLLRRTDEAFF. The rearrangement joins TRBV11-2 to TRBJ1-1; D remains unclear. There are 14 residues in the CDR3. The germline V gene has CDR1 SGHAT and CDR2 FQNNGV. Trimming left V 2 bases short and J 8 bases short, with 15 bases between.

CDR3 in amino acids: CASSHTSGEGEQYF. CDR3 bases: TGTGCCAGCAGTCATACTAGCGGAGAGGGTGAGCAGTACTTC. The chain links TRBV5-6 to TRBJ2-7, with 8 bases aligning to TRBD2. CDR3 length: 14 amino acids. Germline CDR1 SGHDT, CDR2 YYEEEE. J lost 7 bases, V lost 5 bases, and 11 bases had no gene match.

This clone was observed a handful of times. The DNA of the CDR3 is TGTGCCAGCAGTAATAGCGGACAAGAGACCCAGTACTTC. Encoded protein: CASSNSGQETQYF. The rearrangement links TRBV6-6 to TRBJ2-5, with a weak D call TRBD2 (6 bases). This CDR3 region has 13 residues. V lost 5 bases, J lost 2 bases, and 9 bases lay in between. CDR1 is MNHNY, CDR2 SVGAGI, per germline (reference sequence).

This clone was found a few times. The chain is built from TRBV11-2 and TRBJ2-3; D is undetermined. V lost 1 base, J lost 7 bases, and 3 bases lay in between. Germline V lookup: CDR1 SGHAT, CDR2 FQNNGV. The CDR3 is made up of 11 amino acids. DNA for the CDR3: TGTGCCAGCAGCTTAGGCAATACGCAGTATTTT. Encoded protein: CASSLGNTQYF.

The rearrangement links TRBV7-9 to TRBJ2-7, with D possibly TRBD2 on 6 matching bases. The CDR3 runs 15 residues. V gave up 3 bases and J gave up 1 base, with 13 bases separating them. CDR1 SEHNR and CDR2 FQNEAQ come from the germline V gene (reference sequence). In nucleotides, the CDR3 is TGTGCCAGCAGCTTCTCCGGGACTGTGTCCTACGAGCAGTACTTC. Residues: CASSFSGTVSYEQYF.

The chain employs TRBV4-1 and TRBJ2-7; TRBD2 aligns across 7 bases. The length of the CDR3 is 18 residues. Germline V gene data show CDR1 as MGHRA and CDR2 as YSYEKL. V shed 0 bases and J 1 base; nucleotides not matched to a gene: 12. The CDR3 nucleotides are TGCGCCAGCAGCCAAGATCGCGTCTTTACTAGCGTTTCCTACGAGCAGTACTTC. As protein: CASSQDRVFTSVSYEQYF.

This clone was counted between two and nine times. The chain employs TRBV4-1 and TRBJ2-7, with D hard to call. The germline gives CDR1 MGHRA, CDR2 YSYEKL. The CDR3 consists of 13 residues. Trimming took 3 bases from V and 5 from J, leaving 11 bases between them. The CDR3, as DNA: TGCGCCAGCAGCCACCGATCAGGAGACGAGCAGTACTTC. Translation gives CASSHRSGDEQYF.

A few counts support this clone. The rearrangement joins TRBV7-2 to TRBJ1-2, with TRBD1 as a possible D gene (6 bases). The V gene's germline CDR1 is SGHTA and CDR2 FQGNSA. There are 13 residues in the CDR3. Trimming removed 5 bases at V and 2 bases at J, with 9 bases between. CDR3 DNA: TGTGCCAGCAGCACCCAGGGGAACTATGGCTACACCTTC. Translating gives CASSTQGNYGYTF. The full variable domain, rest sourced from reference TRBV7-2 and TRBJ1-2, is GAGVSQSPSNKVTEKGKDVELRCDPISGHTALYWYRQSLGQGLEFLIYFQGNSAPDKSGLPSDRFSAERTGGSVSTLTIQRTQQEDSAVYLCASSTQGNYGYTFGSGTRLTVV.

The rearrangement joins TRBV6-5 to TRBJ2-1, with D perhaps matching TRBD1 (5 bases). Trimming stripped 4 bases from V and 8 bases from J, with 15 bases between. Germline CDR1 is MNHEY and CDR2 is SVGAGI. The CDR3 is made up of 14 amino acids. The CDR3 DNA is TGTGCCAGCAGTTCCACCCCGGGCAGGGATGAGCAGTTCTTC. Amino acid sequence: CASSSTPGRDEQFF.

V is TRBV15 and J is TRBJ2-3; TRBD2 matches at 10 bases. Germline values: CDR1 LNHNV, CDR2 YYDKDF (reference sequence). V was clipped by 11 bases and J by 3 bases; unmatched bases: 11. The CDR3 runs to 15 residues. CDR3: CAAALAGVRTDTQYF. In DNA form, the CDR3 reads TGTGCCGCAGCTCTAGCGGGAGTGAGGACAGATACGCAGTATTTT. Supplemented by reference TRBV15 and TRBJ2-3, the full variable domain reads DAMVIQNPRYQVTQFGKPVTLSCSQTLNHNVMYWYQQKSSQAPKLLFHYYDKDFNNEADTPDNFQSRRPNTSFCFLDIRSPGLGDTAMYLCAAALAGVRTDTQYFGPGTRLTVL.

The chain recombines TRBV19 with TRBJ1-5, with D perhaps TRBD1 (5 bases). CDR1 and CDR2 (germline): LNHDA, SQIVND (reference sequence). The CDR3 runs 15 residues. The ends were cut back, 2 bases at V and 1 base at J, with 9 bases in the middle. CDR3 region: CASSIRRDSNQPQHF. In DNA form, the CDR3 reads TGTGCCAGTAGTATAAGGCGGGACAGCAATCAGCCCCAGCATTTT.

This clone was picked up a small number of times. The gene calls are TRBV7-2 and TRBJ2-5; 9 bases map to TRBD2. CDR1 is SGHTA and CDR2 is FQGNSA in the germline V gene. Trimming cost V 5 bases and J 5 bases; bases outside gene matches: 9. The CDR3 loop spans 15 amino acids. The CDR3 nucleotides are TGTGCCAGCAGCCTTAGCGGGAGTAGGGCGGAGACCCAGTACTTC. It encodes CASSLSGSRAETQYF.

CDR3 protein: CAWRLQGSGELFF. CDR3 nucleotide sequence: TGTGCCTGGAGACTGCAGGGTTCCGGGGAGCTGTTTTTT. The chain combines TRBV30 with TRBJ2-2, with TRBD1 as a possible D gene (5 bases). V dropped 3 bases and J dropped 6 bases, with 11 bases sitting between them. This CDR3 is built from 13 residues. Germline V gene lookup returns CDR1 GTSNPN and CDR2 SVGIG (reference sequence). Full variable domain (rest looked up from reference TRBV30 and TRBJ2-2): SQTIHQWPATLVQPVGSPLSLECTVEGTSNPNLYWYRQAAGRGLQLLFYSVGIGQISSEVPQNLSASRPQDRQFILSSKKLLLSDSGFYLCAWRLQGSGELFFGEGSRLTVL.